This T cell receptor (beta chain) was captured in a study of T cells in narcolepsy. About the study: Donors had narcolepsy type 1 or type 2, or were healthy controls. Findings and caveats of the study: In some patient and control memory CD4+ samples, autoreactive clones were absent. HCRT-specific and TRIB2-specific autoreactive clonotypes appeared among same-patient CSF and blood CD4+ clonotypes. Blood of same and different patients, but not healthy controls, reportedly held recurring autoreactive clonotypes.

On this clone: Its antigen is unidentified.

Some clones are missing from TCRdb's copy, which holds only in-frame ones; the method was immunoSEQ multiplex PCR. The data contain roughly 38,000 clones, 70% to 90% of them singletons. There are 14 residues in the CDR3. Germline CDR1 is MGHRA and CDR2 is YSYEKL. J lost 6 bases, V lost 6 bases, and 7 bases had no gene match. The origin of this receptor is a human donor with narcolepsy. The sequenced material came from CD45RA- memory CD4+ T cells from PBMCs. The chain employs TRBV4-1 and TRBJ2-1, with TRBD2 identical over 8 bases. The CDR3 sequence: CASSQPTSGNEQFF. The CDR3, as DNA: TGCGCCAGCAGTCAACCAACTAGCGGCAATGAGCAGTTCTTC.